This is a list of T cell receptor beta chains from one sample in a study of CD8 T cells in Susac syndrome. MiXCR, applied by TCRdb to the immunoSEQ multiplex PCR reads, yields one record per CDR3 protein. The table lists about 210,000 distinct CDR3 sequences, approximately 95% of them singletons, with roughly 0.1% in the top ten. The sequenced sample was CD4+ T cells from PBMCs. These receptors all stem from a human donor with multiple sclerosis. Both conserved end residues are part of each CDR3. Clone size is not always given. Where it is, it says once, few, many or a class for expanded clones.

v_call clone_size cdr3_aa
TRBV27 - CASSFRVGGETQYF
TRBV29-1 - CSVSISGTGTTEAFF
TRBV7-2 once CASSLTRDSRETQYF
TRBV18 - CATRQQETQYF
TRBV3-1 - CASSSRHVYGYTF
TRBV3-1 - CASSQATGGNTEAFF
TRBV20-1 - CSALQGVNEKLFF
TRBV20-1 - CSARAELGPAQYF
TRBV4-1 - CASSQVNLVATDTQYF
TRBV27 - CASRSGRGFTYEQYF
TRBV30 once CAWKVGAFSTDTQYF
TRBV24-1 - CATSERRDTDTQYF
TRBV2 - CASSEVAGGFETQYF